This T cell receptor beta chain came from a study of blood T cell repertoires in COVID-19. Germline V lookup: CDR1 MDHEN, CDR2 SYDVKM. V gave up 5 bases and J gave up 5 bases; unmatched junction bases: 8. There are 14 residues in the CDR3. The protocol was immunoSEQ multiplex PCR, while the TCRdb copy is restricted to in-frame clones and leaves out a portion. This sample has about 52,000 clones, with nearly 90% found just once. The chain has TRBV28 and TRBJ2-5; 7 bases align to TRBD1. The receptor's source is a man aged 55-75 years with active COVID-19. Specimen: peripheral blood. CDR3 DNA sequence: TGTGCCAGCAGTCCACTCAGGGGGTCCGAGACCCAGTACTTC. Translation gives CASSPLRGSETQYF.